This T cell receptor (beta chain) was obtained from a study of cytomegalovirus exposure and HLA in healthy donors. Findings and caveats of the study: Further analysis was carried out later, and it showed several of the most significant clusters appearing linked to common viral pathogens.

As concerns this clone: The antigen is unknown. One end of the junction does not line up with germline, which may come from a read error.

The PCR was carried out with 60 Vbeta primers and 13 Jbeta primers. TCRdb's copy holds only in-frame clones and misses some; the assay was immunoSEQ multiplex PCR. The table includes about 110,000 clones, roughly 12% detected once. Germline values: CDR1 GTSNPN, CDR2 SVGIG (reference sequence). This CDR3 has 13 amino acids. The chain combines TRBV30 with TRBJ2-5; D may be TRBD1 (6 bases). Sequencing used PBMCs. The sequence was obtained from a man in his forties or fifties in good health and CMV-seropositive. DNA of the CDR3: TGTACCTGGACACCCACAGGGCCCGAGACCCAGTACTTC. Its protein is CTWTPTGPETQYF.